What follows are 16 T cell receptor beta chains derived from one specimen sequenced in a study of shared clonotypes between healthy human individuals. Sequencing was performed with immunoSEQ multiplex PCR; in TCRdb, only in-frame clones are kept and a portion is missing. The repertoire includes about 340,000 clones, around 70% of them detected once, and around 9.3% sits in the top ten. The sequencing input was memory CD4+ T cells sorted from blood. Subset denoted: CD45RA-negative fraction. The receptors come from a man aged 25 to 45 in good health.

The chain couples TRBV7-3 to TRBJ2-7, with TRBD2 matching 11 bases. This CDR3 is built from 17 residues. Losses at the gene ends were 2 bases for V and 7 bases for J; bases not matched to a gene: 13. The germline V gene encodes CDR1 SGHTA and CDR2 FQGTGA. The CDR3 protein is CASSLGRVGLAGTEQYF. The CDR3 nucleotides read TGTGCCAGCAGCTTAGGCCGCGTCGGACTAGCGGGCACAGAGCAGTACTTC.

This clone was counted a few times. The V call is TRBV5-6, the J call TRBJ1-1, with 7 bases identical to TRBD1. Trimming at V came to 6 bases and at J to 7 bases, leaving 15 bases not matched to a gene. The CDR3 contains 15 residues. The germline V gene encodes CDR1 SGHDT and CDR2 YYEEEE. CDR3 loop: CASTAVGGGWGEAFF. DNA of the CDR3: TGTGCCAGCACCGCAGTAGGAGGGGGCTGGGGTGAAGCTTTCTTT.

The rearrangement uses TRBV5-4 and TRBJ2-7, with D tentatively TRBD2 (5 bases). V was shortened by 3 bases and J by 2 bases, with 12 bases between the two germline ends. The CDR3 covers 14 residues. In germline, CDR1 is SGHNT, CDR2 YYREEE (reference sequence). CDR3 nucleotides: TGTGCCAGCAGCTCCCAGGTAGCGACCTACGAGCAGTACTTC. Amino acids: CASSSQVATYEQYF.

The J gene is TRBJ2-1, the V gene TRBV7-2; D may be TRBD2 (5 bases). CDR3 length equals 15 residues. V was clipped by 4 bases and J by 0 bases, with 10 bases between them. Germline values: CDR1 SGHTA, CDR2 FQGNSA. Here the CDR3 reads CASSYVGSSYNEQFF. The CDR3 bases are TGTGCCAGCAGCTATGTGGGGAGCTCCTACAATGAGCAGTTCTTC.

The rearrangement links TRBV5-1 to TRBJ2-3, with unresolved D. Germline CDR1 and CDR2: SGHRS and YFSETQ. V was shortened by 4 bases and J by 1 base, with 16 bases between the two germline ends. CDR3 length: 16 amino acids. The CDR3 sequence: CASSLRPGPGTDTQYF. Written as DNA, the CDR3 is TGCGCCAGCAGCCTACGTCCAGGCCCAGGCACAGATACGCAGTATTTT.

This chain uses TRBV19 with TRBJ2-1; no reliable D call. Germline V gene lookup returns CDR1 LNHDA and CDR2 SQIVND (reference sequence). CDR3 length: 15 amino acids. V lost 5 bases to trimming and J lost 2 bases, with 13 bases between them. As DNA, the CDR3 is TGTGCCAGTAGTTTGAGGCTATCCCCCTACAATGAGCAGTTCTTC. This translates into CASSLRLSPYNEQFF.

This chain joins TRBV5-1 and TRBJ2-1; D remains ambiguous. This CDR3 is built from 15 residues. V was clipped by 2 bases and J by 3 bases, with 12 bases between them. CDR1 and CDR2 (germline): SGHRS, YFSETQ. As DNA, the CDR3 is TGCGCCAGCAGCTTTAGGGCGGAACACTACAATGAGCAGTTCTTC. Amino acids: CASSFRAEHYNEQFF.

The gene calls are TRBV5-1 and TRBJ2-1, with D maybe TRBD1 (6 bases). The CDR3 is made up of 15 amino acids. Germline-derived CDR1 and CDR2 are SGHRS and YFSETQ. The V and J ends lost 1 base and 5 bases respectively, with 13 bases between them. The CDR3 region is CASSLLLAGDNEQFF. CDR3 nucleotide sequence: TGCGCCAGCAGCTTGCTCCTAGCAGGGGACAATGAGCAGTTCTTC.

The chain links TRBV5-4 to TRBJ1-3; D unclear. This CDR3 has 14 amino acids. V was clipped by 4 bases and J by 9 bases, with 17 bases between them. Germline assignment: CDR1 SGHNT and CDR2 YYREEE (reference sequence). The CDR3: CASSPSVVASTIYF. CDR3 nucleotide sequence: TGTGCCAGCAGCCCCTCTGTAGTGGCTAGCACCATATATTTT.

As for this clone: Different DNA sequences within this sample yield the same CDR3. The chain joins TRBV27 to TRBJ2-7; D is undetermined. Germline V lookup: CDR1 MNHEY, CDR2 SMNVEV (reference sequence). The ends were cut back, 0 bases at V and 2 bases at J, with 11 bases in the middle. The CDR3 sequence is 15 residues long. The chain's CDR3 is CASSLSSGSTYEQYF. The CDR3 nucleotides are TGTGCCAGCAGTTTATCGAGTGGCAGCACCTACGAGCAGTACTTC.

The chain has TRBV7-2 and TRBJ2-3; 8 bases align to TRBD1. V shed 2 bases and J 2 bases; nucleotides not matched to a gene: 0. The CDR3 spans 14 residues. Germline assignment: CDR1 SGHTA and CDR2 FQGNSA. This CDR3 is CASSLQGATDTQYF. The CDR3 nucleotides are TGTGCCAGCAGCTTACAGGGGGCCACAGATACGCAGTATTTT.

The chain carries TRBV29-1 and TRBJ1-4; 7 bases agree with TRBD1. CDR1 is SQVTM and CDR2 is ANQGSEA in the germline V gene. The CDR3 has 14 amino acids. The trim removed 5 bases at V and 3 bases at J, leaving 6 bases unmatched. CDR3 sequence (DNA): TGCAGCGTTTCTTTCGGGACAGCTAATGAAAAACTGTTTTTT. It specifies CSVSFGTANEKLFF.

CDR3 coding DNA: TGTGCCAGCAGTGAAAAGGCGGCCCGCCCTAGGGCAGATACGCAGTATTTT. Its protein product is CASSEKAARPRADTQYF. V usage is TRBV6-1 and J usage is TRBJ2-3, with D uncertain. Germline V gives CDR1 MNHNS, CDR2 SASEGT. V dropped 2 bases and J dropped 4 bases, with 19 bases sitting between them. The CDR3 loop spans 17 amino acids.

The rearrangement joins TRBV6-1 to TRBJ2-7; TRBD2 matches at 11 bases. V lost 5 bases and J lost 5; bases outside the gene matches: 5. Germline loops: CDR1 MNHNS, CDR2 SASEGT. CDR3 length: 14 amino acids. CDR3 in DNA: TGTGCCAGCAGTCAACTAGCGGGAGAACACGAGCAGTACTTC. This sequence encodes CASSQLAGEHEQYF.

The CDR3 spells CAWSRTGQVREAFF. CDR3 nucleotide sequence: TGTGCCTGGAGTCGGACCGGGCAAGTTCGGGAAGCTTTCTTT. This chain connects TRBV30 to TRBJ1-1, with no clear D. Trimming cost V 2 bases and J 8 bases, with 18 bases left between them. The CDR3 sequence is 14 residues long. The germline V gene has CDR1 GTSNPN and CDR2 SVGIG (reference sequence).

The chain carries TRBV10-3 and TRBJ2-1; tentatively, D is TRBD2 (6 bases). Trimming left V 7 bases short and J 6 bases short, with 13 bases between. Per germline, CDR1 ENHRY and CDR2 SYGVKD. The CDR3 extends over 13 amino acids. The DNA for the CDR3 is TGTGCCATCAAGACCCGGGACTCCAATGAGCAGTTCTTC. Its translation: CAIKTRDSNEQFF.